These T cell receptor beta chains were read from a single sample in a study of OX40 agonist ivuxolimab in advanced cancers. Repertoires were generated with immunoSEQ multiplex PCR, while TCRdb's copy carries only in-frame clones and drops some. The sample holds roughly 46,000 clones, roughly 91% seen once. The sample consisted of CD4+ or CD8+ T cells sorted from blood, taken in a trial of the OX40 agonist ivuxolimab. These receptors all come from an adult with an advanced solid tumor such as melanoma, head and neck, liver or kidney cancer. CDR3s include the opening cysteine and the closing phenylalanine or tryptophan. D genes are given only for firm matches. Not every row has a clone size; where given, it reads once, few, many or a size class.

TRBJ2-1 | TRBV1 | NA | NA | TGCACCAGCAGTCAACTACCGACACCTTTGAGGAATGAGCAGTTCTTC | CTSSQLPTPLRNEQFF
TRBJ2-1 | TRBV20-1 | NA | few | TGCAGTGCTAGGACGGACAATGAGCAGTTCTTC | CSARTDNEQFF
TRBJ2-1 | TRBV2 | TRBD1 | NA | TGTGCCAGCAGTGACGGGGACAGCTACAATGAGCAGTTCTTC | CASSDGDSYNEQFF
TRBJ2-1 | TRBV9 | NA | NA | TGTGCCAGCAGCGCCCCCAGGGATGAGCAGTTCTTC | CASSAPRDEQFF
TRBJ2-5 | TRBV10-3 | NA | NA | TGTGCCATCAATACGGGGGTCGAGGAGACCCAGTACTTC | CAINTGVEETQYF
TRBJ1-3 | TRBV5-8 | NA | once | TGTGCCAGCAGCTTGGGGCAGAGCTCTGGAAACACCATATATTTT | CASSLGQSSGNTIYF
TRBJ2-7 | TRBV4-3 | TRBD2 | NA | TGCGCCAGCAGCCAAGGGGCCCGGACTAGCGGGTTTTACGAGCAGTACTTC | CASSQGARTSGFYEQYF
TRBJ2-2 | TRBV9 | NA | once | TGTGCCAGCAACCCCGTCTCCGGGTGGGGTCCCACCGGGGAGCTGTTTTTT | CASNPVSGWGPTGELFF
TRBJ2-7 | TRBV5-4 | TRBD2 | NA | TGTGCCAGCAGCAGCCCTAGCGGGAGAGTCTACGAGCAGTACTTC | CASSSPSGRVYEQYF
TRBJ2-7 | TRBV4-3 | NA | once | TGCGCCAGCAGCCAAGATTCCACCTACGAGCAGTACTTC | CASSQDSTYEQYF
TRBJ2-5 | TRBV7-8 | NA | NA | TGTGCCAGCAGCTGGCAGATTGTCAAAGAGACCCAGTACTTC | CASSWQIVKETQYF
TRBJ1-2 | TRBV9 | TRBD1 | once | TGTGCCAGCAGCACCGGGACAGGGTCTTACTATGGCTACACCTTC | CASSTGTGSYYGYTF
TRBJ2-7 | TRBV27 | NA | NA | TGTGCCAGCAGTCCCACCCCACCCCGAAAAGAAGGCTACGAGCAGTACTTC | CASSPTPPRKEGYEQYF
TRBJ2-3 | TRBV9 | NA | NA | TGTGCCAGCAGCGGCTCTAGGAGCACAGATACGCAGTATTTT | CASSGSRSTDTQYF
TRBJ2-5 | TRBV12-1 | NA | NA | TGTGCCAGCAGCGGAGCTCCACCGCAAGAGACCCAGTACTTC | CASSGAPPQETQYF
TRBJ2-5 | TRBV6-5 | NA | NA | TGTGCCAGCAGTTACGGGGTGCACTCCCAAGAGACCCAGTACTTC | CASSYGVHSQETQYF
TRBJ1-5 | TRBV18 | NA | NA | TGTGCCAGCTCACTGGAGAGGAGGTCCTCCAATCAGCCCCAGCATTTT | CASSLERRSSNQPQHF
TRBJ1-4 | TRBV11-2 | NA | NA | TGTGCCAGCAGCATAGGGTACAGTGAAAAACTGTTTTTT | CASSIGYSEKLFF
TRBJ2-5 | TRBV10-3 | NA | NA | TGTGCCATCAGTAGTCTAGGGATTGAGACCCAGTACTTC | CAISSLGIETQYF
TRBJ2-7 | TRBV9 | NA | NA | TGTGCCAGCAGCGTAGGATGGGGCAGCTACGAGCAGTACTTC | CASSVGWGSYEQYF
TRBJ1-1 | TRBV4-2 | NA | once | TGTGCCAGCAGCCAAGTTCCAGGGACGGCTGAAGCTTTCTTT | CASSQVPGTAEAFF
TRBJ2-7 | TRBV11-2 | NA | NA | TGTGCCAGCAGCTTGGACGGCTACGAGCAGTACTTC | CASSLDGYEQYF
TRBJ2-7 | TRBV4-1 | NA | NA | TGCGCCAGCAGCCAACTACCCGGCGACGAGCAGTACTTC | CASSQLPGDEQYF
TRBJ2-7 | TRBV19 | NA | NA | TGTGCCAGTAGTAACCGACAGGCCTACGAGCAGTACTTC | CASSNRQAYEQYF
TRBJ2-1 | TRBV29-1 | TRBD2 | NA | TGCAGCGTGAAGCGACTAGCAGCTTCCTACAATGAGCAGTTCTTC | CSVKRLAASYNEQFF
TRBJ2-5 | TRBV5-4 | NA | NA | TGTGCCAGCAGTACGGAGGAGGGGAAGGCGTACTTC | CASSTEEGKAYF
TRBJ2-5 | TRBV9 | NA | NA | TGTGCCAGCAGCGTAGGAGGAGGGATGTTGGAGACCCAGTACTTC | CASSVGGGMLETQYF
TRBJ1-1 | TRBV7-8 | NA | NA | TGTGCCAGCAGCTTAGCGCTAATCAGCAGGAACACTGAAGCTTTCTTT | CASSLALISRNTEAFF
TRBJ2-2 | TRBV7-9 | TRBD1 | NA | TGTGCCAGCAGCTTACCGGGACAGGTGACCAACACCGGGGAGCTGTTTTTT | CASSLPGQVTNTGELFF
TRBJ1-3 | TRBV5-6 | NA | once | TGTGCCAGCAGCTGGGCGGGGACCGTGTCTGGAAACACCATATATTTT | CASSWAGTVSGNTIYF
TRBJ2-5 | TRBV25-1 | TRBD2 | NA | TGTGCCAGCAGTGAATGGGAGGGGTTGGAGACCCAGTACTTC | CASSEWEGLETQYF
TRBJ2-5 | TRBV7-9 | TRBD1 | NA | TGTGCCAGCAGCTCCTTGGGCAGGGGGCTTTGGGAGACCCAGTACTTC | CASSSLGRGLWETQYF
TRBJ1-6 | TRBV9 | NA | NA | TGTGCCAGCAGCGGCCTCAGAGACCATAATTCACCCCTCCACTTT | CASSGLRDHNSPLHF
TRBJ2-7 | TRBV27 | NA | NA | TGTGCCAGCACCCCAGAGGCGAGGTTGGCGTCCTACGAGCAGTACTTC | CASTPEARLASYEQYF
TRBJ2-1 | TRBV27 | NA | once | TGTGCCAGCAGTTTAGGTCCCGGCGGGGTCATTAATGAGCAGTTCTTC | CASSLGPGGVINEQFF
TRBJ2-7 | TRBV6-5 | NA | NA | TGTGCCAGCAGTTATGGGGAATCCTACGAGCAGTACTTC | CASSYGESYEQYF
TRBJ1-5 | TRBV9 | NA | NA | TGTGCCAGCAGCGTGGGCAGGGGAAAGGATCAGCCCCAGCATTTT | CASSVGRGKDQPQHF
TRBJ2-1 | TRBV7-9 | TRBD1 | NA | TGTGCCAGCAGCCTGGACAGGGAGAATGAGCAGTTCTTC | CASSLDRENEQFF